The 26 T cell receptor beta chains below were found in one sample sequenced in a study of Graves' ophthalmopathy and Graves' hyperthyroidism. Using RNA transcripts, the TCR beta CDR3 regions were amplified. First-round RT-PCR used HTBI primers; second-round multiplex PCR followed. Each CDR3 protein gets one entry after TCRdb re-called the multiplex PCR reads with MiXCR. This table holds over 500,000 distinct CDR3 sequences, about 24% found once. Sequencing input: peripheral blood. The receptors here all came from a woman aged 18-35 years with stable Graves' hyperthyroidism. Some clones in this sample may be carry-over from other donors' samples.

This clonotype was observed many times. The rearrangement links TRBV7-7 to TRBJ2-5; 14 bases line up with TRBD2. The CDR3 totals 18 residues. Per the germline V gene, CDR1 is SSHAT and CDR2 is FNYEAQ (reference sequence). Germline trimming cut 6 bases from V and 1 base from J; bases unmatched to any gene: 10. The CDR3 DNA reads as TGTGCCAGCAGTTCCCGGACTAGCGGGGGGATATCCCAAGAGACCCAGTACTTC. Its translation: CASSSRTSGGISQETQYF.

This clonotype came up many times. V gene TRBV20-1 combines with J gene TRBJ1-3; D gene unclear. V dropped 4 bases and J dropped 4 bases, with 17 bases sitting between them. CDR3 length: 15 amino acids. Germline V lookup: CDR1 DFQATT, CDR2 SNEGSKA (reference sequence). CDR3 in DNA: TGCAGTGCTACATCCAGGCTGACGCGGGGAAACACCATATATTTT. It yields the protein CSATSRLTRGNTIYF.

Ten or more counts support this clonotype. The rearrangement joins TRBV28 to TRBJ1-3; D ambiguous. CDR3 length: 13 amino acids. The V gene lost 8 bases and the J gene lost 0 bases, with 8 bases spanning the gap. Germline V gene sequence: CDR1 MDHEN, CDR2 SYDVKM. The CDR3 region is CASRSNSGNTIYF. In nucleotides, the CDR3 is TGTGCCAGCCGTTCAAACTCTGGAAACACCATATATTTT.

In this sample, this clonotype turned up many times. The chain links TRBV2 to TRBJ1-1; D not certain. Germline values: CDR1 SNHLY, CDR2 FYNNEI. The CDR3 totals 12 residues. Trimming left V 6 bases short and J 3 bases short, with 8 bases between. CDR3 in amino acids: CASRAEYTEAFF. The CDR3 DNA reads TGTGCCAGCAGGGCCGAGTACACTGAAGCTTTCTTT.

This clonotype was seen a few times. The rearrangement uses TRBV19 and TRBJ2-2; D is perhaps TRBD2 (6 bases). Germline-derived CDR1 and CDR2 are LNHDA and SQIVND (reference sequence). This CDR3 spans 14 amino acids. Trimming shortened V by 6 bases and J by 1 base, and 9 bases separated the two germline ends. CDR3 protein: CASRGRGNTGELFF. DNA of the CDR3: TGTGCCAGTAGAGGGCGGGGGAACACCGGGGAGCTGTTTTTT.

In its sample, this clonotype was seen a few times. The chain couples TRBV28 to TRBJ2-2; perhaps TRBD2 as D (5 bases). Germline V gene lookup returns CDR1 MDHEN and CDR2 SYDVKM. Between the trimmed V and J ends, which lost 5 bases and 6 bases, there was a span of 19 bases. The CDR3 spans 16 residues. CDR3 sequence: CASSPLTGPGAGELFF. The CDR3 bases are TGTGCCAGCAGTCCCCTGACCGGTCCCGGGGCCGGGGAGCTGTTTTTT. Together with reference TRBV28 and TRBJ2-2, the CDR3 gives the full variable domain: DVKVTQSSRYLVKRTGEKVFLECVQDMDHENMFWYRQDPGLGLRLIYFSYDVKMKEKGDIPEGYSVSREKKERFSLILESASTNQTSMYLCASSPLTGPGAGELFFGEGSRLTVL.

The table lists this clonotype with many counts. The V call is TRBV29-1, the J call TRBJ1-1; TRBD1 matches at 9 bases. The germline V gene has CDR1 SQVTM and CDR2 ANQGSEA. J lost 4 bases, V lost 1 base, and 4 bases had no gene match. The CDR3 totals 14 residues. CDR3 sequence reads: CSVEGQGGGTEAFF. CDR3 nucleotides: TGCAGCGTTGAAGGACAGGGGGGGGGCACTGAAGCTTTCTTT.

This sequence joins TRBV2 and TRBJ1-1; tentative D call: TRBD1 (5 bases). Germline CDR1 reads SNHLY; CDR2 reads FYNNEI. V was trimmed by 3 bases and J by 0 bases, leaving 8 bases between them. The length of the CDR3 is 14 residues. CDR3 DNA: TGTGCCAGCAGTGACGACAGTATGAACACTGAAGCTTTCTTT. Amino acids: CASSDDSMNTEAFF.

This clonotype was picked up a small number of times. The chain is built from TRBV12-3 or TRBV12-4 and TRBJ2-5; 8 bases are shared with TRBD2. The V gene end was trimmed by 6 bases and the J gene end by 3 bases; junction bases not matched to a gene: 9. This CDR3 contains 15 residues. CDR3 loop: CASRSAAGVEETQYF. The CDR3 DNA follows: TGTGCCAGCAGGTCCGCAGCGGGAGTGGAAGAGACCCAGTACTTC.

This clonotype was detected a few times. The chain combines TRBV18 with TRBJ2-7, with 7 bases fitting TRBD2. CDR3 length: 14 amino acids. Germline CDR1 KGHSH, CDR2 LQKENI. Germline trimming cut 7 bases from V and 1 base from J; bases unmatched to any gene: 7. The DNA of the CDR3 is TGTGCCAGCTTTATGACGGGGGGATCCTACGAGCAGTACTTC. Translated, it gives CASFMTGGSYEQYF.

CDR3 nucleotides: TGTGCCACCTCATCCACAGGGGACACCGGGGAGCTGTTTTTT. Translation gives CATSSTGDTGELFF. The chain couples TRBV19 to TRBJ2-2; 7 positions agree with TRBD1. Per the germline V gene, CDR1 is LNHDA and CDR2 is SQIVND (reference sequence). The V gene end was trimmed by 10 bases and the J gene end by 3 bases; junction bases not matched to a gene: 8. The CDR3 spans 14 residues.

This clonotype appeared once. A much larger clone lies a single base off, so this may be a read error. V is TRBV27 and J is TRBJ1-5, with D perhaps matching TRBD1 (5 bases). The CDR3 totals 14 residues. From germline, CDR1 is MNHEY and CDR2 SMNVEV (reference sequence). The CDR3 region has the DNA TGTGCCAGCAACTCAGGGCTTGGCAATCAGCCCCAGGATTTT. Translating it yields CASNSGLGNQPQDF.

This rearrangement joins TRBV7-2 to TRBJ2-4; no firm D call. The V and J ends lost 2 bases and 6 bases respectively, with 5 bases between them. The CDR3 covers 12 residues. Germline CDR1 is SGHTA and CDR2 is FQGNSA. The CDR3 protein is CASSLSGNIQYF. The CDR3 coding sequence is TGTGCCAGCAGCTTATCCGGAAACATTCAGTACTTC.

This clonotype was seen at least ten times. The J gene is TRBJ1-1, the V gene TRBV5-1; no clear D gene. V was cut by 0 bases and J by 0 bases, with 9 bases left in between. Germline V CDR1 and CDR2: SGHRS, YFSETQ. This CDR3 has 15 amino acids. CDR3 region: CASSLVAPMNTEAFF. CDR3 DNA: TGCGCCAGCAGCTTGGTGGCACCAATGAACACTGAAGCTTTCTTT.

This clonotype showed up many times. This chain uses TRBV5-4 with TRBJ1-2; weak D call: TRBD1 (6 bases). V was shortened by 3 bases and J by 4 bases, with 25 bases between the two germline ends. The CDR3 has 18 residues. Germline CDR1 is SGHNT and CDR2 is YYREEE (reference sequence). CDR3 region: CASSSPQGIDTLSYGYTF. The CDR3, as DNA: TGTGCCAGCAGCTCCCCCCAGGGGATCGACACCCTTAGCTATGGCTACACCTTC.

This clonotype occurred many times. This chain uses TRBV28 with TRBJ2-5, with 11 bases fitting TRBD2. The V gene end was trimmed by 8 bases and the J gene end by 1 base; junction bases not matched to a gene: 15. The CDR3 spans 18 residues. Germline CDR1 MDHEN, CDR2 SYDVKM. CDR3 sequence (DNA): TGTGCCAGCTCTAGGAGGCTAGCGGGGGGCCGTACCCAAGAGACCCAGTACTTC. Protein product: CASSRRLAGGRTQETQYF.

On this clonotype itself: With a much larger clone just one base away, this may be a read error. The chain links TRBV9 to TRBJ1-5, with no clear D. This CDR3 is 12 amino acids long. Germline loops: CDR1 SGDLS, CDR2 YYNGEE. The CDR3 coding sequence is TGTGCCAGCAACGTAGGAGGTCAGCCCCAGCATTTT. Encoded protein: CASNVGGQPQHF.

This clonotype has only a few counts. The V and J genes are TRBV3-1 and TRBJ2-4, with 7 bases matching TRBD1. This CDR3 is 15 amino acids long. Trimming cost V 2 bases and J 7 bases; bases outside gene matches: 8. CDR1 and CDR2 from the germline V gene are LGHDT and YNNKEL (reference sequence). CDR3 DNA sequence: TGTGCCAGCAGCCAATTCGGGACAGCTGGCAACATTCAGTACTTC. As protein: CASSQFGTAGNIQYF.

This clonotype was observed at least ten times. The chain uses TRBV27 and TRBJ2-7, with D perhaps matching TRBD2 (6 bases). V was shortened by 6 bases and J by 0 bases, with 18 bases between the two germline ends. The CDR3 is 16 residues long. In germline, CDR1 is MNHEY, CDR2 SMNVEV (reference sequence). Written as DNA, the CDR3 is TGTGCCAGCAGGAAAGACGGGAGTAGCGCCTCCTACGAGCAGTACTTC. It specifies CASRKDGSSASYEQYF.

On this clonotype: Since a much larger clone is just one base distant, this may be a read error. The chain employs TRBV12-3 or TRBV12-4 and TRBJ1-1; 7 positions agree with TRBD1. The CDR3 sequence is 14 residues long. The V gene end was trimmed by 6 bases and the J gene end by 1 base; junction bases not matched to a gene: 5. The DNA of the CDR3 is TGTGCCAGCAGAGGGACAGAACAGAACACTGAAGCTTTCTTT. This codes for CASRGTEQNTEAFF.

CDR3 coding DNA: TGTGCCTGGGGGGGCCGCTCTTCGGAGGTAGCCAAAAACATTCAGTACTTC. Amino acids: CAWGGRSSEVAKNIQYF. J is TRBJ2-4 and V is TRBV30; D perhaps matches TRBD1 (6 bases). CDR3 length: 17 amino acids. The V and J ends lost 5 bases and 0 bases respectively, with 20 bases between them. Looked up from germline, CDR1 is GTSNPN and CDR2 is SVGIG (reference sequence).

This chain joins TRBV18 and TRBJ1-1; 7 positions agree with TRBD1. This CDR3 has 13 amino acids. J lost 2 bases, V lost 8 bases, and 5 bases had no gene match. Looked up from germline, CDR1 is KGHSH and CDR2 is LQKENI. The CDR3 coding sequence is TGTGCCAGCGCCAGGGGGGGAAACACTGAAGCTTTCTTT. Translating gives CASARGGNTEAFF.

The chain uses TRBV24-1 and TRBJ1-2; TRBD1 matches at 10 bases. The CDR3 runs 14 residues. Germline V CDR1 and CDR2: KGHDR, SFDVKD. The V gene end was trimmed by 7 bases and the J gene end by 5 bases; junction bases not matched to a gene: 6. Here the CDR3 DNA reads TGTGCCACCAGCGGGACAGGGGACAAGTATGGCTACACCTTC. It yields the protein CATSGTGDKYGYTF.

This clonotype has more than one count but fewer than ten. The genes are TRBV28 and TRBJ1-5; TRBD1 matches at 9 bases. V lost 6 bases to trimming and J lost 5 bases; unmatched junction nucleotides: 11. Germline V lookup: CDR1 MDHEN, CDR2 SYDVKM. The CDR3 consists of 16 residues. CDR3 DNA: TGTGCCAGCAGACCGCGTCGGACAGGGGCTGATCAGCCCCAGCATTTT. It specifies CASRPRRTGADQPQHF.

This chain connects TRBV6-1 to TRBJ1-1, with D maybe TRBD1 (6 bases). Trimming stripped 11 bases from V and 1 base from J, with 17 bases between. The CDR3 has 14 amino acids. Germline CDR1 and CDR2: MNHNS and SASEGT. CDR3 protein: CAVSRGVANTEAFF. DNA of the CDR3: TGTGCCGTATCAAGGGGGGTAGCGAACACTGAAGCTTTCTTT.

This chain uses TRBV12-3 or TRBV12-4 with TRBJ1-1; maybe TRBD1 (5 bases). V gave up 3 bases and J gave up 7 bases, with 15 bases separating them. The CDR3 contains 14 residues. CDR3 bases: TGTGCCAGCAGTTTGGGGGGGTGGCGCGATGAAGCTTTCTTT. Protein sequence: CASSLGGWRDEAFF.